Below, 29 T cell receptor beta chains from the same sample are listed, as sequenced in a study of CD8+ T cells in alopecia areata. Following RNA extraction, reverse transcription yielded cDNA that acted as the sequencing template. The data were produced by immunoSEQ multiplex PCR, yet TCRdb's version contains in-frame clones alone and is incomplete. The sample has roughly 200,000 clones; 40% to 55% are singletons. Specified treatment: oral pan-JAK inhibitor, 5-10 mg twice daily. Sample: CD4+ T cells sorted from blood, taken around week 36, from a patient treated with tofacitinib. The receptors were sampled from a human donor with alopecia areata.

In the case of this clone: Since a much larger clone is just one base distant, this may be a read error. Other DNA sequences in the same sample also yield this CDR3. V is TRBV2 and J is TRBJ2-3; D ambiguous. CDR1 and CDR2 (germline): SNHLY, FYNNEI. V shed 1 base and J shed 4 bases, with 3 bases lying between them. The CDR3 has 12 residues. In nucleotides, the CDR3 is TGTGCCAGCAGTGAAGGGGCAGATACGCAGTATTTT. Protein product: CASSEGADTQYF.

This clone was detected only a few times. The chain joins TRBV29-1 to TRBJ1-1; possible D gene TRBD1, 5 bases. The CDR3 consists of 12 residues. Germline values: CDR1 SQVTM, CDR2 ANQGSEA. DNA of the CDR3: TGCGTCCCCCTAGATAGAGGGGTGAAAGCTTTCTTT. Protein product: CVPLDRGVKAFF.

The chain links TRBV27 to TRBJ1-5; D is unresolved. Trimming removed 10 bases from V and 2 bases from J, with 9 bases in between. There are 12 residues in the CDR3. The germline gives CDR1 MNHEY, CDR2 SMNVEV (reference sequence). The CDR3 nucleotides are TGTGCCACCGGAGGTGGCAATCAGCCCCAGCATTTT. Protein product: CATGGGNQPQHF.

The J gene is TRBJ1-5, the V gene TRBV10-3; D not certain. The CDR3 has 13 amino acids. Deletions cut 6 bases from V and 4 bases from J, with 10 bases between. Germline lookup yields CDR1 ENHRY and CDR2 SYGVKD. The CDR3 protein is CAIRGGENQPQHF. CDR3 nucleotide sequence: TGTGCCATCAGGGGCGGAGAGAATCAGCCCCAGCATTTT.

V gene TRBV29-1 combines with J gene TRBJ2-5; 10 bases fit TRBD2. The J segment lost 5 bases and the V segment lost 7 bases, leaving 4 bases of the junction unmatched. The CDR3 extends over 12 amino acids. Per germline, CDR1 SQVTM and CDR2 ANQGSEA. Here the CDR3 reads CSAKTSGETQYF. CDR3 DNA sequence: TGCAGCGCGAAGACTAGCGGGGAGACCCAGTACTTC.

V gene TRBV25-1 combines with J gene TRBJ2-2; no clear D. V was pared by 7 bases and J by 3 bases, with 9 bases between. The V gene's germline CDR1 is MGHDK and CDR2 SYGVNS. The CDR3 is made up of 13 amino acids. CDR3 sequence reads: CASKGRDTGELFF. CDR3 DNA: TGTGCCAGCAAAGGCCGGGACACCGGGGAGCTGTTTTTT.

This chain uses TRBV5-6 with TRBJ1-4; TRBD1 agrees at 10 bases. The J segment lost 6 bases and the V segment lost 2 bases, leaving 7 bases of the junction unmatched. Per germline, CDR1 SGHDT and CDR2 YYEEEE. The CDR3 runs 16 residues. The CDR3 DNA reads TGTGCCAGCAGCTTTTTACGGACAGGGGGGCATGAAAAACTGTTTTTT. Residues: CASSFLRTGGHEKLFF. Supplemented by reference TRBV5-6 and TRBJ1-4, the full variable domain reads DAGVTQSPTHLIKTRGQQVTLRCSPKSGHDTVSWYQQALGQGPQFIFQYYEEEERQRGNFPDRFSGHQFPNYSSELNVNALLLGDSALYLCASSFLRTGGHEKLFFGSGTQLSVL.

This clone turned up a few times. The chain uses TRBV5-1 and TRBJ1-2, with TRBD1 matching 10 bases. The V gene end was trimmed by 4 bases and the J gene end by 6 bases; junction bases not matched to a gene: 9. CDR1 is SGHRS, CDR2 YFSETQ, per germline. This CDR3 contains 15 residues. CDR3 amino acids: CASSRDRQGADGYTF. The CDR3 DNA follows: TGCGCCAGCAGCCGAGACCGACAGGGGGCAGATGGCTACACCTTC. Variable domain in full (rest from reference TRBV5-1 and TRBJ1-2): KAGVTQTPRYLIKTRGQQVTLSCSPISGHRSVSWYQQTPGQGLQFLFEYFSETQRNKGNFPGRFSGRQFSNSRSEMNVSTLELGDSALYLCASSRDRQGADGYTFGSGTRLTVV.

This clone has just a few counts. The rearrangement uses TRBV29-1 and TRBJ2-1, with 15 bases matching TRBD2. The trim removed 7 bases at V and 2 bases at J, leaving 6 bases unmatched. The germline V gene encodes CDR1 SQVTM and CDR2 ANQGSEA. The CDR3 has 16 residues. The DNA for the CDR3 is TGCAGCGCCGGACTAGCGGGAGGGCCGCCCTACAATGAGCAGTTCTTC. Its translation is CSAGLAGGPPYNEQFF.

The chain carries TRBV30 and TRBJ2-7, with TRBD2 as a possible D gene (5 bases). The CDR3 is made up of 14 amino acids. V lost 3 bases, J lost 6 bases, and 18 bases lay in between. Germline V gives CDR1 GTSNPN, CDR2 SVGIG (reference sequence). CDR3 bases: TGTGCCTGGAGCGCTTTACGCGGGTCGGCCGAGCAGTACTTC. Translated, it gives CAWSALRGSAEQYF.

The chain employs TRBV7-2 and TRBJ2-2; 8 positions agree with TRBD1. Germline V gene sequence: CDR1 SGHTA, CDR2 FQGNSA. V dropped 5 bases and J dropped 3; count of bases not matched to a gene: 5. There are 15 residues in the CDR3. The CDR3: CASSTTGAHTGELFF. CDR3 in DNA: TGTGCCAGCAGCACGACAGGGGCCCACACCGGGGAGCTGTTTTTT.

A word on this clone: Other DNA sequences in this specimen translate into the identical CDR3. The DNA of the CDR3 is TGCGCCAGCAGCTTGGCGAGCCGGGCAGGGGAGACCCAGTACTTC. Its protein is CASSLASRAGETQYF. The chain employs TRBV5-1 and TRBJ2-5, with a tentative D call TRBD1 (5 bases). Trimming left V 0 bases short and J 5 bases short, with 14 bases between. This CDR3 spans 15 amino acids. Germline V lookup: CDR1 SGHRS, CDR2 YFSETQ.

The J gene is TRBJ1-1, the V gene TRBV7-2; possibly TRBD1 for D (5 bases). With 0 bases removed from V and 6 bases from J, the gap between germline ends came to 8 bases. Germline-derived CDR1 and CDR2 are SGHTA and FQGNSA. The CDR3 has 13 amino acids. CDR3 region: CASSLAQAAEAFF. The CDR3 DNA follows: TGTGCCAGCAGCTTAGCACAGGCTGCTGAAGCTTTCTTT.

A few counts support this clone. The chain couples TRBV7-8 to TRBJ2-3, with 8 bases lining up with TRBD2. The CDR3 length is 16 residues. V dropped 1 base and J dropped 0; count of bases not matched to a gene: 3. The germline V gene encodes CDR1 SGHVS and CDR2 FQNEAQ. CDR3 protein: CASSLVTSVSTDTQYF. The CDR3 nucleotides read TGTGCCAGCAGCTTAGTGACTAGCGTTAGCACAGATACGCAGTATTTT.

This clone was seen a few times. This chain joins TRBV5-1 and TRBJ2-5, with unresolved D. Trimming removed 1 base at V and 2 bases at J, with 3 bases between. CDR1 is SGHRS, CDR2 YFSETQ, per germline. The CDR3 extends over 12 amino acids. The CDR3 sequence is CASSLRQETQYF. The CDR3 DNA is TGCGCCAGCAGCTTGCGGCAAGAGACCCAGTACTTC.

This clone was found a few times. The CDR3 bases are TGCGCCAGCAGCTCCGTACAGGGGGCGCGTCAAGAGACCCAGTACTTC. It yields the protein CASSSVQGARQETQYF. The chain is built from TRBV5-1 and TRBJ2-5; 9 nucleotides line up with TRBD1. The germline V gene has CDR1 SGHRS and CDR2 YFSETQ. The trim removed 3 bases at V and 2 bases at J, leaving 8 bases unmatched. The CDR3 loop spans 16 amino acids.

This clone was detected a few times. The J gene is TRBJ1-4, the V gene TRBV7-9; 10 bases agree with TRBD1. The germline V gene encodes CDR1 SEHNR and CDR2 FQNEAQ (reference sequence). The CDR3 is 15 residues long. Germline trimming cut 3 bases from V and 3 bases from J; bases unmatched to any gene: 1. CDR3 amino acids: CASSLTGGSNEKLFF. CDR3 coding DNA: TGTGCCAGCAGCTTGACAGGGGGCTCTAATGAAAAACTGTTTTTT.

The chain employs TRBV7-2 and TRBJ2-5, with unresolved D. V dropped 5 bases and J dropped 2 bases, with 15 bases sitting between them. The CDR3 is made up of 15 amino acids. The germline V gene encodes CDR1 SGHTA and CDR2 FQGNSA. The CDR3 loop is CASSPDRWAQETQYF. Written as DNA, the CDR3 is TGTGCCAGCAGCCCTGACCGCTGGGCACAAGAGACCCAGTACTTC.

In the case of this clone: This same CDR3 is encoded by further DNA sequences in the sample. The rearrangement joins TRBV2 to TRBJ2-2; D gene unclear. The germline CDR1 and CDR2 sequences are SNHLY and FYNNEI. The CDR3 is made up of 11 amino acids. The V end was cut by 7 bases, the J end by 2 bases, with 2 bases between. The CDR3 region is CASTNTGELFF. The DNA of the CDR3 is TGTGCCAGCACTAACACCGGGGAGCTGTTTTTT.

Only one count was recorded for this clone. The chain employs TRBV11-2 and TRBJ2-3, with D hard to call. V shed 3 bases and J shed 0 bases, with 7 bases lying between them. The CDR3 is made up of 14 amino acids. Germline CDR1 is SGHAT and CDR2 is FQNNGV. The CDR3 loop reads CASSFGTSTDTQYF. The CDR3 DNA is TGTGCCAGCAGCTTCGGAACCAGCACAGATACGCAGTATTTT.

The rearrangement uses TRBV19 and TRBJ2-5; possibly TRBD2 for D (6 bases). CDR1 is LNHDA and CDR2 is SQIVND in the germline V gene (reference sequence). The V gene lost 6 bases and the J gene lost 5 bases, with 19 bases spanning the gap. The length of the CDR3 is 15 residues. The DNA for the CDR3 is TGTGCCAGTAGCCCACTGCGAGGGGACTGGGAGACCCAGTACTTC. Its protein product is CASSPLRGDWETQYF.

The chain carries TRBV9 and TRBJ2-6; D is ambiguous. Trimming pared 7 bases from V and 2 bases from J, leaving 7 bases between. Germline CDR1 and CDR2: SGDLS and YYNGEE. CDR3 length: 13 amino acids. The CDR3 here is CASGWAGANVLTF. The CDR3, as DNA: TGTGCCAGCGGATGGGCTGGGGCCAACGTCCTGACTTTC.

This clone was seen a handful of times. The chain employs TRBV6-1 and TRBJ1-2, with D perhaps matching TRBD1 (5 bases). V lost 4 bases to trimming and J lost 8 bases, with 8 bases between them. Per germline, CDR1 MNHNS and CDR2 SASEGT. CDR3 length: 11 residues. The CDR3 DNA reads TGTGCCAGCAGTGCAGGGCTAGGCTACACCTTC. It codes for CASSAGLGYTF.

The rearrangement joins TRBV21-1 to TRBJ2-2; the DNA was not compared with TRBD2, the D call given in the table. TRBV21-1 is a listed pseudogene. The CDR3 has 12 residues. The CDR3 DNA follows: TGTGCCAGCCGACGACTAACCGGGGAGCTGTTTTTT. It translates to CASRRLTGELFF.

The chain couples TRBV2 to TRBJ2-7; no clear D. The CDR3 runs 10 residues. CDR1 is SNHLY and CDR2 is FYNNEI in the germline V gene. The V and J ends lost 5 bases and 4 bases respectively, with 3 bases between them. The CDR3: CASSFYEQYF. The DNA of the CDR3 is TGTGCCAGCAGTTTTTACGAGCAGTACTTC.

This clone was counted only a few times. This sample includes further DNA sequences coding for the same CDR3. CDR3 loop: CAWSRGSNQPQHF. CDR3 sequence (DNA): TGTGCCTGGTCCAGGGGTAGCAATCAGCCCCAGCATTTT. The rearrangement joins TRBV30 to TRBJ1-5; a weak D match, TRBD1 (6 bases). The CDR3 is 13 amino acids. Trimming cost V 5 bases and J 0 bases, with 8 bases left between them. The germline gives CDR1 GTSNPN, CDR2 SVGIG (reference sequence). Full variable domain (remainder filled in from reference TRBV30 and TRBJ1-5): SQTIHQWPATLVQPVGSPLSLECTVEGTSNPNLYWYRQAAGRGLQLLFYSVGIGQISSEVPQNLSASRPQDRQFILSSKKLLLSDSGFYLCAWSRGSNQPQHFGDGTRLSIL.

This clone was observed a few times. The chain carries TRBV5-4 and TRBJ2-3, with 9 positions matching TRBD2. CDR3 length: 17 residues. Per the germline V gene, CDR1 is SGHNT and CDR2 is YYREEE (reference sequence). V lost 4 bases and J lost 0; bases outside the gene matches: 9. In DNA form, the CDR3 reads TGTGCCAGCAGCCAGCGAAGACTAGCGGCTAGCACAGATACGCAGTATTTT. Translating it yields CASSQRRLAASTDTQYF.

At least ten counts were recorded for this clone. The chain links TRBV18 to TRBJ2-7; TRBD2 agrees at 8 bases. Germline CDR1 and CDR2: KGHSH and LQKENI. The length of the CDR3 is 15 residues. V lost 6 bases, J lost 5 bases, and 12 bases stayed unmatched. CDR3 sequence (DNA): TGTGCCAGCTCCCAAGGGACTAGGGGACTGGACGAGCAGTACTTC. This gives the protein CASSQGTRGLDEQYF.

This rearrangement joins TRBV29-1 to TRBJ2-1; the match to TRBD2 covers 8 bases. Looked up from germline, CDR1 is SQVTM and CDR2 is ANQGSEA. The CDR3 is 15 amino acids. V gave up 7 bases and J gave up 6 bases; unmatched junction bases: 14. For the CDR3, the DNA is TGCAGCGCATCCTCAGCCGGGACTAGTGTCAATGAGCAGTTCTTC. Translating gives CSASSAGTSVNEQFF.